Described below is a single T cell receptor (beta chain) sequence and its context. The junction shows a germline mismatch at one end, possibly a read error. Using its own MiXCR run on the RT-PCR reads, TCRdb lists one record per CDR3 protein. The data show about 700,000 distinct CDR3 sequences, with about 14% seen just once and 3.6% held by the top ten. Germline CDR1 and CDR2: ENHRY and SYGVKD. This CDR3 is 14 amino acids long. The chain carries TRBV10-3 and TRBJ2-3, with a weak D call TRBD2 (6 bases). Source material: memory CD4+ T cells from blood. The receptor was derived from a female donor in good health, serving as a healthy control. Here the CDR3 reads CSISEYGGTDTQYF. CDR3 bases: TGTTCCATCAGTGAGTATGGAGGGACAGATACGCAGTATTTT.